What follows are 16 T cell receptor beta chains derived from one specimen sequenced in a study of blood T cell repertoires in COVID-19. TCRdb's copy holds only in-frame clones and misses some; the assay was immunoSEQ multiplex PCR. The repertoire holds around 99,000 clones, with about 93% as singletons. Sequencing used peripheral blood. The origin of the receptors is a woman aged 25 to 39 with acute or convalescent COVID-19.

The V gene is TRBV18, the J gene TRBJ1-2; TRBD1 might be the D (6 bases). The germline V gene encodes CDR1 KGHSH and CDR2 LQKENI. This CDR3 is built from 16 residues. The V gene lost 0 bases and the J gene lost 5 bases, with 16 bases spanning the gap. This CDR3 is CASSPPTGLGAYGYTF. The CDR3 coding sequence is TGTGCCAGCTCACCACCGACCGGTCTGGGGGCGTATGGCTACACCTTC.

J is TRBJ2-1 and V is TRBV7-9; 10 bases line up with TRBD2. The CDR3 spans 16 residues. V lost 1 base and J lost 3; bases outside the gene matches: 3. In germline, CDR1 is SEHNR, CDR2 FQNEAQ (reference sequence). CDR3 DNA: TGTGCCAGCAGCTTAGTGGCTAGCGGGGGCTACAATGAGCAGTTCTTC. Its protein product is CASSLVASGGYNEQFF.

The chain carries TRBV28 and TRBJ1-1, with D possibly matching TRBD1 (5 bases). Germline CDR1 and CDR2: MDHEN and SYDVKM. V was trimmed by 2 bases and J by 5 bases, leaving 18 bases between them. The CDR3 totals 16 residues. Here the CDR3 reads CASSLQKGAVGTEAFF. The CDR3 DNA reads TGTGCCAGCAGTTTACAGAAAGGGGCGGTTGGAACTGAAGCTTTCTTT.

The CDR3 protein is CASSLKGQGGSPLHF. The DNA of the CDR3 is TGCGCCAGCAGCTTGAAGGGACAGGGTGGTTCACCCCTCCACTTT. The chain recombines TRBV5-1 with TRBJ1-6, with 9 bases identical to TRBD1. Germline loops: CDR1 SGHRS, CDR2 YFSETQ. The J segment lost 9 bases and the V segment lost 1 base, leaving 5 bases of the junction unmatched. This CDR3 region has 15 residues.

CDR3 region: CASSLGFGVSGANVLTF. CDR3 coding DNA: TGTGCCAGCAGTTTAGGTTTCGGGGTCTCTGGGGCCAACGTCCTGACTTTC. The chain has TRBV28 and TRBJ2-6, with D perhaps TRBD2 (5 bases). V lost 2 bases and J lost 0, with 11 bases in between. This CDR3 comprises 17 residues. CDR1 MDHEN and CDR2 SYDVKM come from the germline V gene.

V and J are TRBV6-4 and TRBJ2-1; 7 nucleotides match TRBD2. CDR1 and CDR2 (germline): MRHNA, SNTAGT. The CDR3 covers 14 residues. V shed 6 bases and J 2 bases; nucleotides not matched to a gene: 4. This CDR3 is CASSAGEAYNEQFF. The CDR3, as DNA: TGTGCCAGCAGCGCGGGGGAAGCCTACAATGAGCAGTTCTTC.

The J gene is TRBJ2-3, the V gene TRBV28, with 8 nucleotides matching TRBD2. V dropped 2 bases and J dropped 1; count of bases not matched to a gene: 8. CDR1 is MDHEN, CDR2 SYDVKM, per germline. The CDR3 contains 17 residues. The CDR3 region is CASSLPQLAVGTDTQYF. CDR3 DNA sequence: TGTGCCAGCAGTTTACCCCAACTAGCGGTCGGCACAGATACGCAGTATTTT.

The chain uses TRBV4-1 and TRBJ2-7; 8 nucleotides line up with TRBD1. J was trimmed by 3 bases and V by 4 bases; bases with no gene match: 8. The CDR3 consists of 15 residues. Germline loops: CDR1 MGHRA, CDR2 YSYEKL. The DNA for the CDR3 is TGCGCCAGCAGCCTTCCGGGACAGGCACTCTACGAGCAGTACTTC. Translated: CASSLPGQALYEQYF.

The rearrangement links TRBV27 to TRBJ1-5; perhaps TRBD1 as D (6 bases). The germline V gene encodes CDR1 MNHEY and CDR2 SMNVEV (reference sequence). The CDR3 is 14 amino acids. V lost 6 bases and J 3 bases, leaving 12 bases between the germline ends. The CDR3 loop reads CASRPTGNNQPQHF. The CDR3 DNA is TGTGCCAGCAGGCCCACAGGGAACAATCAGCCCCAGCATTTT.

This chain joins TRBV7-9 and TRBJ1-5, with D tentatively TRBD1 (6 bases). Germline values: CDR1 SEHNR, CDR2 FQNEAQ (reference sequence). This CDR3 spans 17 amino acids. The V and J ends lost 1 base and 3 bases respectively, with 16 bases between them. CDR3 in amino acids: CASSLEGLGAFNQPQHF. The CDR3 bases are TGTGCCAGCAGCTTAGAAGGTTTGGGGGCTTTCAATCAGCCCCAGCATTTT.

The chain has TRBV2 and TRBJ2-2; 10 bases are a match to TRBD1. Germline CDR1 and CDR2: SNHLY and FYNNEI. V gave up 7 bases and J gave up 6 bases; unmatched junction bases: 8. This CDR3 spans 15 amino acids. This CDR3 is CASNRDRGGAGELFF. Written as DNA, the CDR3 is TGTGCCAGCAATAGGGACAGGGGTGGGGCCGGGGAGCTGTTTTTT.

This chain joins TRBV6-2 or TRBV6-3 and TRBJ2-5, with 9 bases lining up with TRBD2. Unmatched junction bases numbered 6, after V lost 5 bases and J lost 5 bases. Germline CDR1 reads MNHEY; CDR2 reads SVGEGT. There are 14 residues in the CDR3. The CDR3 nucleotides are TGTGCCAGCAGTAGGGGACTAGCACTGGAGACCCAGTACTTC. Amino acid sequence: CASSRGLALETQYF.

The J gene is TRBJ2-2, the V gene TRBV7-8, with TRBD1 matching 11 bases. V trimming: 1 base; J trimming: 4 bases; junction bases outside the gene matches: 8. Germline V lookup: CDR1 SGHVS, CDR2 FQNEAQ. The CDR3 is 18 residues long. CDR3 loop: CASSLVWDRGTTTGELFF. CDR3 nucleotide sequence: TGTGCCAGCAGCTTAGTCTGGGACAGGGGGACTACCACCGGGGAGCTGTTTTTT.

V gene TRBV7-2 combines with J gene TRBJ1-2, with a weak D call TRBD1 (5 bases). Germline CDR1 SGHTA, CDR2 FQGNSA. This CDR3 region has 15 residues. Trimming removed 1 base from V and 5 bases from J, with 14 bases in between. The CDR3 here is CASSLGAGSQYGYTF. The CDR3 region has the DNA TGTGCCAGCAGCTTAGGGGCAGGGTCACAATATGGCTACACCTTC.

This rearrangement joins TRBV6-1 to TRBJ2-7, with D hard to call. From germline, CDR1 is MNHNS and CDR2 SASEGT. The CDR3 runs 15 residues. Deletions cut 2 bases from V and 0 bases from J, with 11 bases between. CDR3 amino acids: CASSEPHTSSYEQYF. The CDR3 nucleotides are TGTGCCAGCAGTGAACCACACACCAGCTCCTACGAGCAGTACTTC.

The genes are TRBV20-1 and TRBJ2-7; maybe TRBD2 (5 bases). The germline V gene encodes CDR1 DFQATT and CDR2 SNEGSKA (reference sequence). The CDR3 is 11 residues long. V lost 6 bases to trimming and J lost 7 bases, with 13 bases between them. CDR3: CSARLWREQYF. The CDR3 nucleotides are TGCAGTGCCCGACTATGGAGGGAGCAGTACTTC.